The 19 T cell receptor beta chains presented below share a single source sample, sequenced in a study of response to subunit inactivated influenza vaccine. A single record per CDR3 protein comes from TCRdb applying MiXCR to the RT-PCR reads. The sample consists of hundreds of thousands of distinct CDR3 sequences, 10% to 15% of them appearing once. Here the sequenced sample was PBMCs from blood, taken on the day of vaccination. All receptors come from a man aged 45-65 years who received an inactivated influenza vaccine.

This clonotype was counted between two and nine times. The chain employs TRBV28 and TRBJ2-7; a weak D match, TRBD2 (5 bases). The CDR3 runs to 19 residues. Trimming left V 3 bases short and J 1 base short, with 25 bases between. Germline V gene lookup returns CDR1 MDHEN and CDR2 SYDVKM. The CDR3 sequence is CASSLSPSVLGEASYEQYF. CDR3 DNA sequence: TGTGCCAGCAGTTTGTCTCCCAGTGTGCTGGGAGAAGCTTCCTACGAGCAGTACTTC.

Ten or more counts support this clonotype. J is TRBJ2-5 and V is TRBV29-1; 9 positions match TRBD1. The CDR3 totals 11 residues. Germline V gene data show CDR1 as SQVTM and CDR2 as ANQGSEA. The V gene end was trimmed by 4 bases and the J gene end by 11 bases; junction bases not matched to a gene: 5. CDR3 DNA sequence: TGCAGCGTTGCACAGGGGGCAAGTCAGTACTTC. Its protein is CSVAQGASQYF.

The rearrangement joins TRBV5-1 to TRBJ1-4; the D is unclear. This CDR3 region has 13 residues. V lost 6 bases and J 0 bases, leaving 6 bases between the germline ends. Per the germline V gene, CDR1 is SGHRS and CDR2 is YFSETQ. CDR3 residues: CASKIATNEKLFF. CDR3 sequence (DNA): TGCGCCAGCAAGATAGCAACTAATGAAAAACTGTTTTTT. Full variable domain (rest looked up from reference TRBV5-1 and TRBJ1-4): KAGVTQTPRYLIKTRGQQVTLSCSPISGHRSVSWYQQTPGQGLQFLFEYFSETQRNKGNFPGRFSGRQFSNSRSEMNVSTLELGDSALYLCASKIATNEKLFFGSGTQLSVL.

This clonotype was seen a handful of times. CDR3 DNA sequence: TGTGCCAGCAGAAGACTAGCGGGAATCTCCTACGAGCAGTACTTC. Protein sequence: CASRRLAGISYEQYF. This chain uses TRBV6-2 or TRBV6-3 with TRBJ2-7; TRBD2 matches 11 bases. J gave up 0 bases and V 6 bases, and 4 bases lay outside the gene matches. CDR1 is MNHEY and CDR2 is SVGEGT in the germline V gene. The CDR3 has 15 amino acids.

Here the CDR3 DNA reads TGTGCCAGCAGCTTAGGTGGAGCCACCGGCTACGAGCAGTACTTC. Amino acid sequence: CASSLGGATGYEQYF. The chain recombines TRBV7-2 with TRBJ2-7; no clear D. V shed 1 base and J shed 3 bases, with 13 bases lying between them. Per the germline V gene, CDR1 is SGHTA and CDR2 is FQGNSA. CDR3 length: 15 residues.

In its sample, this clonotype was seen many times. V and J are TRBV5-1 and TRBJ2-5; tentatively, D is TRBD1 or TRBD2 (5 bases each). CDR1 is SGHRS and CDR2 is YFSETQ in the germline V gene. Trimming removed 1 base at V and 3 bases at J, with 7 bases between. The CDR3 has 13 residues. The CDR3 loop reads CASSLQGEETQYF. For the CDR3, the DNA is TGCGCCAGCAGCTTGCAGGGAGAAGAGACCCAGTACTTC.

This clonotype was observed at least ten times. CDR3 in amino acids: CASSYPGELFF. In nucleotides, the CDR3 is TGTGCCAGCAGTTACCCCGGGGAGCTGTTTTTT. The gene calls are TRBV6-6 and TRBJ2-2; D gene unclear. Germline V lookup: CDR1 MNHNY, CDR2 SVGAGI (reference sequence). V lost 2 bases and J 6 bases, leaving 1 base between the germline ends. This CDR3 is built from 11 residues.

The rearrangement uses TRBV5-1 and TRBJ2-3; D is unclear. V was cut by 6 bases and J by 2 bases, with 19 bases left in between. The CDR3 spans 16 residues. Germline loops: CDR1 SGHRS, CDR2 YFSETQ. CDR3 in DNA: TGCGCCAGCACCGAACTGCTGAGAAGAGACACAGATACGCAGTATTTT. Its translation is CASTELLRRDTDTQYF.

This clonotype was counted between two and nine times. This chain links TRBV7-2 with TRBJ2-5; D gene ambiguous. The V and J ends lost 1 base and 5 bases respectively, with 17 bases between them. This CDR3 contains 16 residues. Germline V gene data show CDR1 as SGHTA and CDR2 as FQGNSA. This CDR3 reads CASSLVVGATAETQYF. CDR3 coding DNA: TGTGCCAGCAGCTTAGTGGTCGGAGCAACTGCGGAGACCCAGTACTTC.

This clonotype appeared a few times. The chain joins TRBV30 to TRBJ2-1; TRBD2 might be the D (6 bases). This CDR3 is 12 amino acids long. Germline loops: CDR1 GTSNPN, CDR2 SVGIG (reference sequence). The CDR3 nucleotides read TGTGCTTCGGGAGATGGGTGGGATGAGCAGTTCTTC. Protein sequence: CASGDGWDEQFF.

This clonotype was found a few times. V is TRBV6-2 or TRBV6-3 and J is TRBJ2-7; possible D gene TRBD1, 6 bases. The V and J ends lost 3 bases and 6 bases respectively, with 18 bases between them. The CDR3 runs 15 residues. Germline V gene lookup returns CDR1 MNHEY and CDR2 SVGEGT. DNA of the CDR3: TGTGCCAGCAGTTATGGCTGGGGGCAACGGGGCGAGCAGTACTTC. As protein: CASSYGWGQRGEQYF.

This sequence joins TRBV12-3 or TRBV12-4 and TRBJ2-2, with D possibly TRBD1 on 6 matching bases. The CDR3 is made up of 15 amino acids. Trimming left V 6 bases short and J 4 bases short, with 15 bases between. DNA for the CDR3: TGTGCCAGCAGGACAAAATGGGGGCCCACCGGGGAGCTGTTTTTT. Its protein product is CASRTKWGPTGELFF.

The gene calls are TRBV10-3 and TRBJ1-2; D is uncertain. This CDR3 contains 12 residues. The germline CDR1 and CDR2 sequences are ENHRY and SYGVKD. V was pared by 10 bases and J by 4 bases, with 13 bases between. The CDR3 is CATRPLGYGYTF. The CDR3 DNA sequence: TGTGCCACCCGGCCACTAGGCTATGGCTACACCTTC.

V and J are TRBV20-1 and TRBJ2-5; the D gene is possibly TRBD2 (6 bases). V shed 3 bases and J shed 0 bases, with 11 bases lying between them. Germline-derived CDR1 and CDR2 are DFQATT and SNEGSKA (reference sequence). There are 14 residues in the CDR3. The CDR3 sequence is CSASWGEYQETQYF. The CDR3 nucleotides read TGCAGTGCTAGCTGGGGGGAGTACCAAGAGACCCAGTACTTC.

V usage is TRBV20-1 and J usage is TRBJ1-6; 7 nucleotides align to TRBD1. CDR3 length: 14 residues. In germline, CDR1 is DFQATT, CDR2 SNEGSKA (reference sequence). With 2 bases clipped from V and 6 bases from J, the junction kept 4 bases outside the gene matches. CDR3 bases: TGCAGTGCTAGACCAGGGGGTCCTAATTCACCCCTCCACTTT. It codes for CSARPGGPNSPLHF.

The J gene is TRBJ2-3, the V gene TRBV10-3; no clear D gene. Per germline, CDR1 ENHRY and CDR2 SYGVKD. Trimming shortened V by 7 bases and J by 6 bases, and 8 bases separated the two germline ends. This CDR3 region has 11 residues. The CDR3 region has the DNA TGTGCCATCAAAGGCGCCGATACGCAGTATTTT. Translation: CAIKGADTQYF.

The chain couples TRBV28 to TRBJ2-3; 11 positions match TRBD1. Germline assignment: CDR1 MDHEN and CDR2 SYDVKM. After removal of 6 bases from V and 4 bases from J, the junction contained 6 bases not matched to a gene. The CDR3 totals 15 residues. CDR3 coding DNA: TGTGCCAGCAGAGGGGGGGGACAGGGGGCAGATACGCAGTATTTT. This codes for CASRGGGQGADTQYF.

Ten or more counts support this clonotype. V gene TRBV3-1 combines with J gene TRBJ2-1; the match to TRBD1 covers 7 bases. The CDR3 totals 14 residues. With V trimmed by 3 bases and J by 4 bases, 3 bases remained unmatched. Germline values: CDR1 LGHDT, CDR2 YNNKEL (reference sequence). CDR3 sequence: CASSQATGYNEQFF. The CDR3 region has the DNA TGTGCCAGCAGCCAGGCGACAGGGTACAATGAGCAGTTCTTC.

This clonotype was seen a handful of times. The V call is TRBV4-2, the J call TRBJ2-1; D may match TRBD1 or TRBD2 (5 bases each). Germline-derived CDR1 and CDR2 are LGHNA and YNFKEQ. V gave up 5 bases and J gave up 6 bases, with 17 bases separating them. This CDR3 contains 15 residues. The CDR3 loop is CASSTHQPGGNEQFF. CDR3 sequence (DNA): TGTGCCAGCAGCACCCACCAACCTGGGGGCAATGAGCAGTTCTTC.